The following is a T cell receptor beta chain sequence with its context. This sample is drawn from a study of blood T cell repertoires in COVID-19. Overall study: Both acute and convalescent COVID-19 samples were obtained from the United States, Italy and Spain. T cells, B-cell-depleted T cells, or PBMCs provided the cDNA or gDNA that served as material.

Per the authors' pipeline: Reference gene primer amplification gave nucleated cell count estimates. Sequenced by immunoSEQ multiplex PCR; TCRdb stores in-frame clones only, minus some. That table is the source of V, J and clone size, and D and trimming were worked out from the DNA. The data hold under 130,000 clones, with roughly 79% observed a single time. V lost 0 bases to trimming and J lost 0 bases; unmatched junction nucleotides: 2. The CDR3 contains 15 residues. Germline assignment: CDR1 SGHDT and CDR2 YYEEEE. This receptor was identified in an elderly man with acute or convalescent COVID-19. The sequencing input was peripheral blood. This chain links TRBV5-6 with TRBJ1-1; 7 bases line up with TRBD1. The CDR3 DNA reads TGTGCCAGCAGCTTGGGGGGACAGTTGAACACTGAAGCTTTCTTT. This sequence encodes CASSLGGQLNTEAFF.